These T cell receptor beta chains were read from a single sample in a study of CXCR3-negative and CXCR3-positive naive CD8 T cells. From the 5' RACE reads, TCRdb lists one entry per CDR3 protein and no DNA. The listing records 150,000 to 180,000 distinct CDR3 sequences. Sequences were obtained from naive CXCR3+ CD8+ T cells from blood. All receptors come from a human donor in good health. Some clones in this sample may be carry-over from other donors' samples. Each CDR3 is given with its conserved first and last residue.

j_call | v_call | cdr3_aa
TRBJ1-1 | TRBV28 | CASSPGGTGPDTEAFF
TRBJ2-3 | TRBV28 | CASSSTYSTDTQYF
TRBJ2-3 | TRBV12-3/TRBV12-4 | CASSSPADTDTQYF
TRBJ2-1 | TRBV13 | CASSTSSPSGGSNYNEQFF
TRBJ1-2 | TRBV7-8 | CASSLTDTSYGYTF
TRBJ2-7 | TRBV4-1 | CASSHGQGALEQYF
TRBJ1-5 | TRBV12-3/TRBV12-4 | CASSFPSQPQHF
TRBJ2-7 | TRBV28 | CASSLDSGGASYEQYF
TRBJ2-3 | TRBV7-8 | CASSSEAGGATDTQYF
TRBJ2-1 | TRBV29-1 | CSVEGDREGNEQFF
TRBJ2-7 | TRBV11-1 | CASSRAGNNYEQYF
TRBJ1-5 | TRBV2 | CASSSDSLSFDNQPQHF
TRBJ2-1 | TRBV27 | CASSLLLAGGPIMNYNEQFF
TRBJ2-5 | TRBV4-1 | CASSQVDSQETQYF
TRBJ1-6 | TRBV10-3 | CAISVDRGNNSPLHF
TRBJ2-7 | TRBV27 | CASSSGTVMGEQYF
TRBJ2-7 | TRBV28 | CASSSRAGSYEQYF
TRBJ2-1 | TRBV12-3/TRBV12-4 | CASSLGGGGEQFF
TRBJ1-2 | TRBV29-1 | CSVEDLIEPGTLYGYTF
TRBJ2-5 | TRBV6-6 | CASSSTAYQETQYF
TRBJ2-1 | TRBV12-3/TRBV12-4 | CASSPPGLAGTSYNEQFF
TRBJ2-1 | TRBV12-3/TRBV12-4 | CASSSRTLEQFF
TRBJ1-1 | TRBV28 | CASSLYREAFF
TRBJ2-7 | TRBV29-1 | CSVGQGAYEQYF
TRBJ1-1 | TRBV6-6 | CASRTSLEAFF
TRBJ1-3 | TRBV29-1 | CIVEGSAGEDTIYF
TRBJ2-7 | TRBV27 | CASALGPTYEQCF
TRBJ2-3 | TRBV9 | CASSAGQGSIDTQYF
TRBJ2-3 | TRBV29-1 | CSLSTGTITDTQYF
TRBJ2-2 | TRBV6-2/TRBV6-3 | CAGRWKNTGELFF
TRBJ1-1 | TRBV7-9 | CASSLVLAGTEAFF
TRBJ2-7 | TRBV5-5 | CASSLVWPSYEQYF
TRBJ2-1 | TRBV5-6 | CASSPRTSGIYNEQFF
TRBJ1-2 | TRBV28 | CASSFPRTGSYGYTF
TRBJ2-2 | TRBV19 | CASSMGTRGTGELFF
TRBJ2-3 | TRBV28 | CASKGYRTGGADTQYF
TRBJ2-5 | TRBV7-6 | CASSLILTGQGAGAFEETQYF
TRBJ2-3 | TRBV14 | CASSQVAGIDTQYF
TRBJ2-1 | TRBV7-8 | CASSSQGSYNEQFF
TRBJ2-5 | TRBV29-1 | CSAVGLGGAETQYF
TRBJ1-1 | TRBV7-2 | CASSLVSGLGVNTEAFF
TRBJ2-7 | TRBV29-1 | CSVIDRGSPYEQYF
TRBJ2-7 | TRBV7-3 | CASSPGVRSYEQYF
TRBJ2-7 | TRBV30 | CAWRDSGTYEQYF
TRBJ2-7 | TRBV2 | CASFRPNSYEQYF
TRBJ2-2 | TRBV27 | CATEGVGTGELFF
TRBJ2-1 | TRBV2 | CASSELGREDEQFF
TRBJ1-6 | TRBV20-1 | CSWRIVVGSPLHF
TRBJ2-1 | TRBV20-1 | CSASEREDPSYNEQFF
TRBJ2-3 | TRBV7-2 | CASSSSLSGVDTQYF
TRBJ2-1 | TRBV19 | CASSIDPSGNEQFF
TRBJ2-2 | TRBV29-1 | CSVQKSTPTGELFF
TRBJ1-4 | TRBV19 | CASTKRSGLTNEKLFF